This T cell receptor (beta chain) was captured by sequencing in a study of chemoradiotherapy in HPV16-positive cancers (dated by TCRdb to the early 2020s). In the study overall: Functional T-cell assays on cells from two HPV16-positive patients defined candidate HPV-specific T-cell clones and common TCR motifs. Whether T-cell immunity against the HPV oncoproteins E6 and E7 changes during chemoradiotherapy and whether survival is affected by this immunity were examined in the study. The candidate HPV-specific TCRs and motifs were subsequently tracked in TCR repertoires obtained from 90 or so patients with HPV-related cancers.

Because repertoires were sampled repeatedly during chemoradiotherapy, clonal expansion in the tumor microenvironment could be followed. This clone came up a few times. The antigen this receptor binds is unknown. No base-level quality is on record; no much larger clone is a single base apart. Study-wide conclusions, independent of this receptor: In HPV16-positive patients, expansion of HPV-responsive T cells during chemoradiotherapy was associated with improved recurrence-free survival. The survival association was reported for HPV16-positive patients, and the functional definition of HPV-specific T cells was derived from only a couple of HPV16-positive patients. Expansion of candidate HPV-specific clones and E7-related TCR motifs was observed in the tumor microenvironment during treatment, whereas no such expansion was observed for non-HPV-specific T cells.

Library preparation employed the immunoSEQ multiplex PCR assay. Here the immuneACCESS table is served through TCRdb, limited to in-frame sequences with V and J called. Missing clones are a known gap in these copies; in checked studies unresolved V genes cover under half, and the rest lacks a known reason. The sample includes 9,500 to 15,000 clones, with roughly 80% observed a single time. Together, the top ten hold around 0.99% of the sample. The receptor was isolated from a human donor with HPV-associated anogenital cancer. This sample was gathered from a patient who underwent chemoradiotherapy.

The encoded CDR3 is CASSESTGANSPLHF. The base sequence is TGCGCCAGCAGTGAGTCGACAGGGGCGAATTCACCCCTCCACTTT. Recombination connected TRBV10-1 to TRBJ1-6, and 8 bases in between align with TRBD1. The CDR3 runs 15 residues from the cysteine to the phenylalanine. Just the 45-base CDR3 DNA is kept, in frame starting at base 1. For this chain, trimming is 0 bases at the V end and 7 bases at the J end, and the number of junction bases without a gene match is 2. CDR1 and CDR2, per the germline V gene (reference sequence), are WNHNN and SYGVQD.